This is a list of T cell receptor beta chains from one sample in a study of blood T cell repertoires in COVID-19. Using immunoSEQ multiplex PCR, the repertoire was profiled, and TCRdb retains in-frame clones only, with some absent. The sample includes 250,000 to 350,000 clones, 85% to 90% seen only once; the top ten take just under 6.5%. What was sequenced was peripheral blood. These receptors all stem from a woman aged 45 to 65 with COVID-19, enrolled during active disease. The CDR3 runs from the conserved cysteine through the conserved F or W. Each record gives: D gene, clone size, V gene, J gene, CDR3 DNA, CDR3 protein. D genes are given only for firm matches. The size field is filled for only some rows; it gives once, few, many or a size class.

d_gene: TRBD1
abundance: -
v_gene: TRBV24-1
j_gene: TRBJ1-5
CDR3nt: TGTGCCACCACCGAGATGGACAGGGGCAATCAGCCCCAGCATTTT
CDR3aa: CATTEMDRGNQPQHF

d_gene: TRBD1
abundance: -
v_gene: TRBV19
j_gene: TRBJ1-5
CDR3nt: TGTGCCAGTACCGCGGGACAGACCCGAAATCAGCCCCAGCATTTT
CDR3aa: CASTAGQTRNQPQHF

d_gene: -
abundance: -
v_gene: TRBV6-2/TRBV6-3
j_gene: TRBJ2-5
CDR3nt: TGTGCCAGCAGTTACTCTCGGACGGGGATAGAGACCCAGTACTTC
CDR3aa: CASSYSRTGIETQYF

d_gene: TRBD1
abundance: -
v_gene: TRBV19
j_gene: TRBJ1-4
CDR3nt: TGTGCCAGTACCACCTTCGACAGGGGCAATGAAAAACTGTTTTTT
CDR3aa: CASTTFDRGNEKLFF

d_gene: TRBD1
abundance: -
v_gene: TRBV6-2/TRBV6-3
j_gene: TRBJ1-1
CDR3nt: TGTGCCAGCAGTTTGGGACAGGGAATGAACACTGAAGCTTTCTTT
CDR3aa: CASSLGQGMNTEAFF

d_gene: TRBD2
abundance: -
v_gene: TRBV5-4
j_gene: TRBJ2-3
CDR3nt: TGTGCCAGCAGCTCGGCCCTAGCGGGAGCGTCAGATACGCAGTATTTT
CDR3aa: CASSSALAGASDTQYF

d_gene: -
abundance: -
v_gene: TRBV3-1/TRBV3-2
j_gene: TRBJ2-7
CDR3nt: TGTGCCAGCAGCCAAGAACTCGGGGGCTACGAGCAGTACTTC
CDR3aa: CASSQELGGYEQYF

d_gene: TRBD1
abundance: -
v_gene: TRBV18
j_gene: TRBJ1-3
CDR3nt: TGTGCCAGCTCACGGGACAGCACTGGAAACACCATATATTTT
CDR3aa: CASSRDSTGNTIYF

d_gene: -
abundance: -
v_gene: TRBV5-6
j_gene: TRBJ1-6
CDR3nt: TGTGCCAGCAGCTTGTATCAGGGGACAAATTCACCCCTCCACTTT
CDR3aa: CASSLYQGTNSPLHF

d_gene: TRBD1
abundance: -
v_gene: TRBV30
j_gene: TRBJ1-2
CDR3nt: TGTGCCTGGATCTACCGGGACAGGAGGAACTATGGCTACACCTTC
CDR3aa: CAWIYRDRRNYGYTF

d_gene: -
abundance: -
v_gene: TRBV27
j_gene: TRBJ1-2
CDR3nt: TGTGCCAGCAGTCTAACAGGGAGCTATGGCTACACCTTC
CDR3aa: CASSLTGSYGYTF

d_gene: -
abundance: -
v_gene: TRBV7-2
j_gene: TRBJ2-7
CDR3nt: TGTGCCAGCAGCCCCCACGACAGCCGAATCTCCTACGAGCAGTACTTC
CDR3aa: CASSPHDSRISYEQYF

d_gene: TRBD1
abundance: -
v_gene: TRBV9
j_gene: TRBJ1-6
CDR3nt: TGTGCCAGCAGCGAGACAGGGGGTTATTCACCCCTCCACTTT
CDR3aa: CASSETGGYSPLHF

d_gene: -
abundance: -
v_gene: TRBV10-2
j_gene: TRBJ1-4
CDR3nt: TGCGCCAGCAGTGGAGGAAGGAATAATGAAAAACTGTTTTTT
CDR3aa: CASSGGRNNEKLFF

d_gene: -
abundance: -
v_gene: TRBV10-1
j_gene: TRBJ2-7
CDR3nt: TGCGCCAGCAGTGCTGCTAGCTCCTACGAGCAGTACTTC
CDR3aa: CASSAASSYEQYF

d_gene: -
abundance: many
v_gene: TRBV7-9
j_gene: TRBJ1-5
CDR3nt: TGTGCCAGCAGCCCAGGGTTAGGGCAGCCCCAGCATTTT
CDR3aa: CASSPGLGQPQHF

d_gene: -
abundance: -
v_gene: TRBV7-8
j_gene: TRBJ1-1
CDR3nt: TGTGCCAGCAGCTTCGTCAGATCCACTGAAGCTTTCTTT
CDR3aa: CASSFVRSTEAFF

d_gene: TRBD1
abundance: -
v_gene: TRBV3-1/TRBV3-2
j_gene: TRBJ2-7
CDR3nt: TGTGCCAGCAGCGACTACTCCGGGACAGGGGGCTCCTACGAGCAGTACTTC
CDR3aa: CASSDYSGTGGSYEQYF

d_gene: -
abundance: -
v_gene: TRBV7-8
j_gene: TRBJ1-5
CDR3nt: TGTGCCAGCAGCTTAGCGTTGGGTAGCAGCAATCAGCCCCAGCATTTT
CDR3aa: CASSLALGSSNQPQHF

d_gene: -
abundance: once
v_gene: TRBV11-2
j_gene: TRBJ2-5
CDR3nt: TGTGCCAGCAGCTTCCTAAGAGACAGGAAAGAGACCCAGTACTTC
CDR3aa: CASSFLRDRKETQYF

d_gene: -
abundance: -
v_gene: TRBV7-9
j_gene: TRBJ2-1
CDR3nt: TGTGCCAGCAATGTGGTTAGCCGAGATGAGCAGTTCTTC
CDR3aa: CASNVVSRDEQFF

d_gene: TRBD2
abundance: -
v_gene: TRBV5-1
j_gene: TRBJ2-7
CDR3nt: TGCGCCAGCAGCCCCGGACTAGCGGGAGTTTCATACGAGCAGTACTTC
CDR3aa: CASSPGLAGVSYEQYF

d_gene: TRBD2
abundance: -
v_gene: TRBV11-3
j_gene: TRBJ2-3
CDR3nt: TGTGCCAGCAGCTTAGATGTGACTAGCGGGAGGACGGATACGCAGTATTTT
CDR3aa: CASSLDVTSGRTDTQYF